This TCR beta chain was documented in a study of technical replicates of blood from a handful of donors. Assay: immunoSEQ multiplex PCR; the TCRdb copy retains only in-frame clones and omits some. The sample lists tens of thousands of clones, about 94% occurring once. The clonotype originates from a human donor in good health. The sample comprised T cells isolated from PBMCs.

The CDR3 loop reads CASSEPWLQGSDTEAFF. CDR3 DNA sequence: TGCGCCAGCAGTGAGCCGTGGTTACAGGGGAGTGACACTGAAGCTTTCTTT. V and J are TRBV10-1 and TRBJ1-1, with TRBD1 identical over 7 bases. Per germline, CDR1 WNHNN and CDR2 SYGVQD (reference sequence). CDR3 length: 17 residues. The ends lost 2 bases at V and 3 bases at J; junction bases unmatched: 12.